The 20 T cell receptor beta chains presented below share a single source sample, sequenced in a study of cytomegalovirus exposure and HLA in healthy donors. The table came from immunoSEQ multiplex PCR; TCRdb's copy has only in-frame clones and leaves some out. Found here are about 63,000 clones, 89% of them singletons; the top ten hold 0.95% to 1.5%. The specimen sequenced was PBMCs. These receptor sequences come from a woman aged 18-30 years in good health and CMV-seronegative.

This chain connects TRBV27 to TRBJ2-1, with 15 bases fitting TRBD2. From germline, CDR1 is MNHEY and CDR2 SMNVEV (reference sequence). The CDR3 contains 16 residues. Losses at the gene ends were 6 bases for V and 4 bases for J; bases not matched to a gene: 4. The CDR3 protein is CASSRTSGGVYNEQFF. The CDR3 coding sequence is TGTGCCAGCAGCCGGACTAGCGGGGGGGTTTACAATGAGCAGTTCTTC.

This chain links TRBV10-1 with TRBJ2-2; 7 bases line up with TRBD1. The CDR3 loop spans 15 amino acids. Losses at the gene ends were 2 bases for V and 2 bases for J; bases not matched to a gene: 2. Germline CDR1 reads WNHNN; CDR2 reads SYGVQD (reference sequence). In DNA, the CDR3 is TGCGCCAGCAGTGAGGGGACAGCTAACACCGGGGAGCTGTTTTTT. Encoded protein: CASSEGTANTGELFF.

The V gene is TRBV5-4, the J gene TRBJ1-1; D call uncertain. V was cut by 4 bases and J by 5 bases, with 12 bases left in between. The germline V gene has CDR1 SGHNT and CDR2 YYREEE (reference sequence). The CDR3 is 13 amino acids. The CDR3 sequence is CASSTRDTTEAFF. The CDR3 region has the DNA TGTGCCAGCAGCACGCGAGACACAACTGAAGCTTTCTTT.

The chain has TRBV5-1 and TRBJ1-2; D may be TRBD1 (6 bases). The CDR3 extends over 13 amino acids. The V and J ends lost 2 bases and 2 bases respectively, with 7 bases between them. Germline CDR1 is SGHRS and CDR2 is YFSETQ. This CDR3 is CASSFGQNYGYTF. CDR3 sequence (DNA): TGCGCCAGCAGCTTCGGACAGAACTATGGCTACACCTTC. Together with reference TRBV5-1 and TRBJ1-2, the CDR3 gives the full variable domain: KAGVTQTPRYLIKTRGQQVTLSCSPISGHRSVSWYQQTPGQGLQFLFEYFSETQRNKGNFPGRFSGRQFSNSRSEMNVSTLELGDSALYLCASSFGQNYGYTFGSGTRLTVV.

In this sample, this clone turned up a few times. The rearrangement uses TRBV4-2 and TRBJ2-7; 9 bases map to TRBD2. The CDR3 has 17 residues. J was trimmed by 6 bases and V by 0 bases; bases with no gene match: 12. CDR1 and CDR2 (germline): LGHNA, YNFKEQ. The CDR3 loop is CASSQDGLAGTGGEQYF. The CDR3 DNA reads as TGTGCCAGCAGCCAAGATGGGCTAGCGGGGACTGGGGGCGAGCAGTACTTC.

The genes are TRBV2 and TRBJ2-7; 8 bases align to TRBD2. CDR3 length: 13 amino acids. V lost 8 bases to trimming and J lost 3 bases; unmatched junction nucleotides: 6. CDR1 is SNHLY and CDR2 is FYNNEI in the germline V gene. This CDR3 reads CASGKREIYEQYF. The CDR3 DNA follows: TGTGCCAGCGGCAAGCGGGAGATCTACGAGCAGTACTTC. Together with reference TRBV2 and TRBJ2-7, the CDR3 gives the full variable domain: EPEVTQTPSHQVTQMGQEVILRCVPISNHLYFYWYRQILGQKVEFLVSFYNNEISEKSEIFDDQFSVERPDGSNFTLKIRSTKLEDSAMYFCASGKREIYEQYFGPGTRLTVT.

In nucleotides, the CDR3 is TGTGCCAGCAGCCCTGGACTAGCGGGAGTGTTTTACGAGCAGTACTTC. Translation: CASSPGLAGVFYEQYF. This chain links TRBV5-4 with TRBJ2-7; 13 positions agree with TRBD2. Germline CDR1 is SGHNT and CDR2 is YYREEE (reference sequence). With V trimmed by 4 bases and J by 4 bases, 8 bases remained unmatched. The CDR3 length is 16 residues.

This chain joins TRBV5-5 and TRBJ1-5, with D tentatively TRBD1 (5 bases). This CDR3 region has 15 residues. Germline V CDR1 and CDR2: SGHKS, YYEKEE (reference sequence). The V and J ends lost 5 bases and 0 bases respectively, with 12 bases between them. CDR3 residues: CASSRDSYSNQPQHF. The CDR3 bases are TGTGCCAGCAGTCGCGACAGTTATAGCAATCAGCCCCAGCATTTT.

The chain recombines TRBV27 with TRBJ2-5; TRBD1 matches 7 bases. Trimming cost V 6 bases and J 5 bases; bases outside gene matches: 12. CDR3 length: 15 residues. In germline, CDR1 is MNHEY, CDR2 SMNVEV (reference sequence). The CDR3: CASSRDRQGVETQYF. Here the CDR3 DNA reads TGTGCCAGCAGCCGGGACCGACAGGGAGTGGAGACCCAGTACTTC.

This clone was seen only a few times. The chain uses TRBV18 and TRBJ2-2, with 10 bases fitting TRBD2. Germline V CDR1 and CDR2: KGHSH, LQKENI. CDR3 length: 16 amino acids. V was pared by 2 bases and J by 2 bases, with 2 bases of the junction left unmatched. The chain's CDR3 is CASSPWTSGNTGELFF. The CDR3 DNA reads TGTGCCAGCTCACCATGGACTAGCGGCAACACCGGGGAGCTGTTTTTT.

The rearrangement links TRBV5-1 to TRBJ2-7; TRBD1 might be the D (6 bases). V was cut by 3 bases and J by 3 bases, with 10 bases left in between. Germline assignment: CDR1 SGHRS and CDR2 YFSETQ. The CDR3 is 13 residues long. CDR3 sequence reads: CASSSDRNYEQYF. CDR3 DNA sequence: TGCGCCAGCAGCTCTGACAGGAACTACGAGCAGTACTTC.

The J gene is TRBJ1-3, the V gene TRBV5-6; 9 bases match TRBD1. V shed 0 bases and J 3 bases; nucleotides not matched to a gene: 4. This CDR3 is built from 16 residues. In germline, CDR1 is SGHDT, CDR2 YYEEEE. The CDR3 DNA reads as TGTGCCAGCAGCTTGGACAGGGGGCGCGATGGAAACACCATATATTTT. Its translation: CASSLDRGRDGNTIYF.

A word on this clone: Other nucleotide sequences from this sample produce the same CDR3. The CDR3 is CASKLEGYNEQFF. For the CDR3, the DNA is TGTGCCAGCAAGCTGGAGGGGTACAATGAGCAGTTCTTC. The V and J genes are TRBV6-5 and TRBJ2-1; tentative D call: TRBD2 (6 bases). Trimming removed 7 bases from V and 4 bases from J, with 11 bases in between. The CDR3 sequence is 13 residues long. Germline loops: CDR1 MNHEY, CDR2 SVGAGI.

V gene TRBV5-4 combines with J gene TRBJ2-7; TRBD2 agrees at 11 bases. The ends lost 4 bases at V and 1 base at J; junction bases unmatched: 7. Germline V gives CDR1 SGHNT, CDR2 YYREEE (reference sequence). The CDR3 length is 16 residues. CDR3: CASSGAGLAGSYEQYF. The DNA for the CDR3 is TGTGCCAGCAGCGGGGCTGGACTAGCGGGTTCCTACGAGCAGTACTTC.

J is TRBJ1-1 and V is TRBV7-9; D may be TRBD1 (5 bases). The V end was cut by 6 bases, the J end by 3 bases, with 17 bases between. The CDR3 has 15 amino acids. Germline-derived CDR1 and CDR2 are SEHNR and FQNEAQ (reference sequence). CDR3: CASSLTGGGDTEAFF. The CDR3 DNA sequence: TGTGCCAGCAGTCTAACAGGTGGGGGGGACACTGAAGCTTTCTTT.

For the CDR3, the DNA is TGTGCCAGCTCACCCGGACAGGGATCCTACGAGCAGTACTTC. Amino acids: CASSPGQGSYEQYF. The chain has TRBV18 and TRBJ2-7; TRBD1 matches 8 bases. Germline CDR1 KGHSH, CDR2 LQKENI. The CDR3 loop spans 14 amino acids. J was trimmed by 1 base and V by 3 bases; bases with no gene match: 2.

The chain combines TRBV19 with TRBJ2-1; 8 positions match TRBD2. The CDR3 is 13 amino acids. The V and J ends lost 3 bases and 5 bases, in that order; junction bases with no gene match: 0. CDR1 LNHDA and CDR2 SQIVND come from the germline V gene (reference sequence). CDR3 region: CASSIGGDNEQFF. The CDR3 coding sequence is TGTGCCAGTAGTATCGGGGGGGACAATGAGCAGTTCTTC.

The chain carries TRBV28 and TRBJ2-7; D possibly corresponds to TRBD2 (6 bases). V was pared by 5 bases and J by 6 bases, with 17 bases between. This CDR3 is 14 amino acids long. Germline V gene data show CDR1 as MDHEN and CDR2 as SYDVKM. The CDR3 is CASSPAGLSFEQYF. In DNA form, the CDR3 reads TGTGCCAGCAGTCCCGCGGGGCTGAGCTTCGAGCAGTACTTC. Complete variable domain (other parts from reference TRBV28 and TRBJ2-7): DVKVTQSSRYLVKRTGEKVFLECVQDMDHENMFWYRQDPGLGLRLIYFSYDVKMKEKGDIPEGYSVSREKKERFSLILESASTNQTSMYLCASSPAGLSFEQYFGPGTRLTVT.

The chain recombines TRBV28 with TRBJ2-5, with D possibly matching TRBD2 (6 bases). This CDR3 has 14 amino acids. V lost 10 bases and J lost 5, with 20 bases in between. Germline CDR1 and CDR2: MDHEN and SYDVKM. CDR3 coding DNA: TGTGCCACACATGGGAGGACATTTTCGGAGACCCAGTACTTC. Its translation: CATHGRTFSETQYF. The variable domain in full, with the rest retrieved from reference TRBV28 and TRBJ2-5, is DVKVTQSSRYLVKRTGEKVFLECVQDMDHENMFWYRQDPGLGLRLIYFSYDVKMKEKGDIPEGYSVSREKKERFSLILESASTNQTSMYLCATHGRTFSETQYFGPGTRLLVL.

This clone has a handful of counts. This chain joins TRBV18 and TRBJ2-1; TRBD2 aligns across 12 bases. This CDR3 has 16 residues. The J segment lost 6 bases and the V segment lost 2 bases, leaving 5 bases of the junction unmatched. CDR1 KGHSH and CDR2 LQKENI come from the germline V gene. This CDR3 reads CASSPELAGGANEQFF. DNA of the CDR3: TGTGCCAGCTCACCAGAACTAGCGGGGGGCGCCAATGAGCAGTTCTTC.